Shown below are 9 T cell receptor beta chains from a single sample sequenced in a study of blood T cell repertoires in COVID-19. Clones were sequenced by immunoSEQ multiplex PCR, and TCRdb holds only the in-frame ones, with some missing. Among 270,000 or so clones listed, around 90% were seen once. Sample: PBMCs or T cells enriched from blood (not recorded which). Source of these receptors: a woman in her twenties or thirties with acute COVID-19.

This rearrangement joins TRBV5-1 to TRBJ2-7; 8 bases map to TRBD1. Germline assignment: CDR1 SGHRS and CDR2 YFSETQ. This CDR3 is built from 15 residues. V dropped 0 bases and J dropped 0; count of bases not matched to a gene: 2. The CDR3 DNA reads TGCGCCAGCAGCTTGGACAGGGGGTACTCCTACGAGCAGTACTTC. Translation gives CASSLDRGYSYEQYF.

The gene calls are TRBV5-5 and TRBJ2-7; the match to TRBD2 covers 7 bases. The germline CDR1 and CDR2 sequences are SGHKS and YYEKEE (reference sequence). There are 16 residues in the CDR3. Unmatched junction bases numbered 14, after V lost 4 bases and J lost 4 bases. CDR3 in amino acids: CASSPTPLAVGYEQYF. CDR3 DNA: TGTGCCAGCAGCCCCACGCCTCTAGCGGTGGGGTACGAGCAGTACTTC.

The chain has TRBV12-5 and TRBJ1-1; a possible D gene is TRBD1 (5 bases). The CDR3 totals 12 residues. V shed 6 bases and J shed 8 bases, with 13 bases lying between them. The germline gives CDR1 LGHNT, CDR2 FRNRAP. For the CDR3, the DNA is TGTGCTAGTGGACCAAATCCAGGGGAAGCTTTCTTT. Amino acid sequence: CASGPNPGEAFF.

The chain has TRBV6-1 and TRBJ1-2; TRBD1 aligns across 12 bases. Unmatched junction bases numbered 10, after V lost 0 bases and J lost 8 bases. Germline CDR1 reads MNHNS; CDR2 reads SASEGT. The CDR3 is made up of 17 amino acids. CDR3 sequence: CASSEAGQGALTQGYTF. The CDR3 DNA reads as TGTGCCAGCAGTGAAGCGGGACAGGGGGCGCTTACTCAAGGCTACACCTTC.

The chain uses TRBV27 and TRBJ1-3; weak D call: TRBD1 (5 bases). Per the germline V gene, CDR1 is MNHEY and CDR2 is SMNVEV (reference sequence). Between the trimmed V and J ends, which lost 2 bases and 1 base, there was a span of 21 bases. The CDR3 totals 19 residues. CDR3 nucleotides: TGTGCCAGCAGTTTAAACCCCCCCGGGGACTCCCTATCTGGAAACACCATATATTTT. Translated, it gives CASSLNPPGDSLSGNTIYF.

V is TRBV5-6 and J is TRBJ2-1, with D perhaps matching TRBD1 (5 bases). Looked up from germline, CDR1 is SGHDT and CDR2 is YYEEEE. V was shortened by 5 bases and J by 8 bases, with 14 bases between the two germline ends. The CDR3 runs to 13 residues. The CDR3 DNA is TGTGCCAGCAGGGATCAGGGTAGCCATGAGCAGTTCTTC. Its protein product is CASRDQGSHEQFF.

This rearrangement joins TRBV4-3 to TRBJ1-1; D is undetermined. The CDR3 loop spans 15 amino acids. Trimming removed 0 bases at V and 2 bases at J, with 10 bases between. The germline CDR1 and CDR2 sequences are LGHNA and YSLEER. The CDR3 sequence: CASSQDSGVNTEAFF. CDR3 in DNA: TGCGCCAGCAGCCAAGATTCCGGGGTCAACACTGAAGCTTTCTTT.

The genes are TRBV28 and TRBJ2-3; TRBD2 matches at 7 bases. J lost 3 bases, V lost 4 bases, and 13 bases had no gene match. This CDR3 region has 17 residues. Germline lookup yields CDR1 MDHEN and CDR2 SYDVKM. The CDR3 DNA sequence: TGTGCCAGCAGTTCTCCGGGAGGACCTAAAGAGACAGATACGCAGTATTTT. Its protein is CASSSPGGPKETDTQYF.

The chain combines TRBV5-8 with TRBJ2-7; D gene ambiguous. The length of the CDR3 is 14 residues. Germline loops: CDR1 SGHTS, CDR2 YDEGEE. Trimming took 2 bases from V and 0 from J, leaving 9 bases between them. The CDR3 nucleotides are TGTGCCAGCAGCTTAGGCCCAGGCTCCTACGAGCAGTACTTC. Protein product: CASSLGPGSYEQYF.